These 30 T cell receptor beta chains came from one sample sequenced in a study of identical twins. TCRdb re-derived calls from the 5' RACE reads in MiXCR, one entry per CDR3 protein. The repertoire holds roughly 690,000 distinct CDR3 sequences, about 20% seen once, with 4.3% in the top ten. The data were also submitted as part of a second study, on T cells expressing NK-cell markers.

The specimen was PBMCs. The receptors originated from a woman between 18 and 29 years old in good health.

In its sample, this clonotype was seen a few times. The rearrangement uses TRBV12-3 or TRBV12-4 and TRBJ2-7; unclear D gene. This CDR3 is 13 amino acids long. The V end was cut by 6 bases, the J end by 7 bases, with 16 bases between. Here the CDR3 DNA reads TGTGCCAGCAGCCGTGACCGAGAATCTGAGCAGTACTTC. Translated: CASSRDRESEQYF.

The V call is TRBV20-1, the J call TRBJ2-3; 9 bases align to TRBD2. The germline CDR1 and CDR2 sequences are DFQATT and SNEGSKA (reference sequence). The CDR3 consists of 16 residues. Losses at the gene ends were 5 bases for V and 11 bases for J; bases not matched to a gene: 20. CDR3 coding DNA: TGCAGTGCTCAGAGAGGGGGCGGGGGGACTAGCTTATGGCAGTATTTT. Translation gives CSAQRGGGGTSLWQYF.

The rearrangement uses TRBV28 and TRBJ2-1, with a possible D match to TRBD2 (6 bases). Germline CDR1 reads MDHEN; CDR2 reads SYDVKM. Trimming shortened V by 6 bases and J by 3 bases, and 18 bases separated the two germline ends. The length of the CDR3 is 16 residues. Written as DNA, the CDR3 is TGTGCCAGCAGATACGGGGGTACAGGATTCTACAATGAGCAGTTCTTC. Protein product: CASRYGGTGFYNEQFF. Using reference TRBV28 and TRBJ2-1 for the parts outside the CDR3, the full variable domain is DVKVTQSSRYLVKRTGEKVFLECVQDMDHENMFWYRQDPGLGLRLIYFSYDVKMKEKGDIPEGYSVSREKKERFSLILESASTNQTSMYLCASRYGGTGFYNEQFFGPGTRLTVL.

The chain combines TRBV5-1 with TRBJ1-2; D unresolved. Trimming stripped 1 base from V and 4 bases from J, with 11 bases between. The CDR3 loop spans 14 amino acids. CDR1 and CDR2 from the germline V gene are SGHRS and YFSETQ. The CDR3: CASSLSTHLYGYTF. The CDR3 region has the DNA TGCGCCAGCAGCTTGAGTACACATCTCTATGGCTACACCTTC.

This sequence joins TRBV4-2 and TRBJ2-1, with TRBD2 matching over 7 bases. The CDR3 is 16 residues long. V shed 1 base, J shed 10 bases, and the junction held 13 bases outside the gene matches. In germline, CDR1 is LGHNA, CDR2 YNFKEQ. This chain's CDR3 is CASSQGGLEGKGEQFF. As DNA, the CDR3 is TGTGCCAGCAGCCAAGGCGGACTAGAGGGTAAGGGCGAGCAGTTCTTC.

Notes on this clonotype: This may stem from a read error, because a much larger clone lies one nucleotide away. The CDR3 loop is CASSLGDYTEAFF. As DNA, the CDR3 is TGTGCCAGCAGTTTAGGGGATTACACTGAAGCTTTCTTT. J is TRBJ1-1 and V is TRBV6-6, with TRBD1 as a possible D gene (5 bases). Deletions cut 4 bases from V and 3 bases from J, with 9 bases between. CDR1 is MNHNY, CDR2 SVGAGI, per germline (reference sequence). The CDR3 is made up of 13 amino acids.

The rearrangement links TRBV12-3 or TRBV12-4 to TRBJ1-1, with no clear D. Trimming removed 5 bases at V and 4 bases at J, with 17 bases between. The length of the CDR3 is 15 residues. The CDR3 region has the DNA TGTGCCAGCAGTATGCGGACCATCTCCCGCACTGAAGCTTTCTTT. This translates into CASSMRTISRTEAFF.

The chain employs TRBV29-1 and TRBJ2-5; a possible D gene is TRBD1 (6 bases). This CDR3 is built from 14 residues. V was cut by 1 base and J by 0 bases, with 9 bases left in between. Per the germline V gene, CDR1 is SQVTM and CDR2 is ANQGSEA. The CDR3 nucleotides are TGCAGCGTTGAAGGGGGGCCGTACCAAGAGACCCAGTACTTC. It codes for CSVEGGPYQETQYF.

The rearrangement links TRBV11-2 to TRBJ2-7; D gene unclear. Germline loops: CDR1 SGHAT, CDR2 FQNNGV. V dropped 1 base and J dropped 2 bases, with 9 bases sitting between them. The CDR3 length is 14 residues. CDR3 nucleotide sequence: TGTGCCAGCAGCTTAGGTTGGGCCGCCTACGAGCAGTACTTC. Translation: CASSLGWAAYEQYF.

This clonotype was observed a handful of times. This CDR3 reads CSAQKGGTQYF. The CDR3, as DNA: TGCAGTGCCCAGAAGGGGGGGACCCAGTACTTC. This chain links TRBV20-1 with TRBJ2-5; D is possibly TRBD1 or TRBD2 (6 bases each). The CDR3 contains 11 residues. Deletions cut 6 bases from V and 7 bases from J, with 12 bases between. The germline CDR1 and CDR2 sequences are DFQATT and SNEGSKA (reference sequence).

The CDR3 loop reads CASNQPSTGELFF. CDR3 DNA sequence: TGTGCCAGCAACCAACCAAGCACCGGGGAGCTGTTTTTT. The V and J genes are TRBV7-2 and TRBJ2-2; unclear D gene. From germline, CDR1 is SGHTA and CDR2 FQGNSA. This CDR3 comprises 13 residues. V dropped 7 bases and J dropped 4 bases, with 10 bases sitting between them.

This clonotype was detected ten times or more. V gene TRBV2 combines with J gene TRBJ2-1; 7 positions match TRBD2. Looked up from germline, CDR1 is SNHLY and CDR2 is FYNNEI. V was clipped by 7 bases and J by 5 bases; unmatched bases: 11. The CDR3 runs 15 residues. The CDR3 loop reads CASITTRGVNNEQFF. CDR3 DNA: TGTGCCAGCATCACCACCCGGGGGGTGAACAATGAGCAGTTCTTC.

The chain combines TRBV12-3 or TRBV12-4 with TRBJ2-1; 8 bases match TRBD2. CDR3 length: 16 amino acids. J gave up 9 bases and V 6 bases, and 16 bases lay outside the gene matches. The CDR3 loop reads CASSSSSGGIFPEQFF. DNA for the CDR3: TGTGCCAGCAGCTCAAGTTCGGGGGGGATTTTCCCTGAGCAGTTCTTC.

This clonotype was counted only a few times. The chain couples TRBV20-1 to TRBJ2-7; D gene ambiguous. V was clipped by 1 base and J by 6 bases, with 10 bases between them. The CDR3 sequence is 12 residues long. The germline CDR1 and CDR2 sequences are DFQATT and SNEGSKA (reference sequence). The CDR3 sequence is CSARGPPTEQYF. Written as DNA, the CDR3 is TGCAGTGCTAGAGGTCCACCCACCGAGCAGTACTTC.

Only a few counts were recorded for this clonotype. This sequence joins TRBV7-2 and TRBJ2-1; perhaps TRBD2 as D (6 bases). Germline assignment: CDR1 SGHTA and CDR2 FQGNSA. The CDR3 loop spans 15 amino acids. V was trimmed by 6 bases and J by 0 bases, leaving 12 bases between them. The CDR3 DNA reads as TGTGCCAGCAGGGGAGCGGGTAGCTCCTACAATGAGCAGTTCTTC. It is translated as CASRGAGSSYNEQFF.

The J gene is TRBJ2-3, the V gene TRBV11-2; no firm D call. This CDR3 spans 13 amino acids. Germline V gene sequence: CDR1 SGHAT, CDR2 FQNNGV. The germline V and J ends were trimmed by 8 bases and 1 base, with 10 bases remaining between them. The CDR3 loop reads CASRPLGTDTQYF. DNA for the CDR3: TGTGCCAGCCGCCCTCTGGGCACAGATACGCAGTATTTT.

This clonotype was detected ten times or more. The chain is built from TRBV9 and TRBJ1-1, with TRBD1 identical over 8 bases. J lost 1 base, V lost 0 bases, and 2 bases had no gene match. The length of the CDR3 is 15 residues. CDR1 and CDR2 from the germline V gene are SGDLS and YYNGEE. The CDR3 spells CASSVGGQGNTEAFF. The CDR3 DNA reads TGTGCCAGCAGCGTAGGTGGACAGGGGAACACTGAAGCTTTCTTT.

The rearrangement links TRBV7-2 to TRBJ1-1; weak D call: TRBD1 (5 bases). CDR1 is SGHTA and CDR2 is FQGNSA in the germline V gene. Deletions cut 3 bases from V and 5 bases from J, with 13 bases between. CDR3 length: 14 amino acids. In DNA, the CDR3 is TGTGCCAGCAGCTTGACCATGGGGGGTACTGAAGCTTTCTTT. Translation: CASSLTMGGTEAFF.

This clonotype was observed a handful of times. The chain uses TRBV20-1 and TRBJ2-1, with a weak D call TRBD2 (7 bases). Germline CDR1 and CDR2: DFQATT and SNEGSKA (reference sequence). The V end was cut by 7 bases, the J end by 0 bases, with 19 bases between. The length of the CDR3 is 16 residues. The CDR3 region has the DNA TGCAGTGTTAGGGCGGGGGCCATGAACTCCTACAATGAGCAGTTCTTC. Translated: CSVRAGAMNSYNEQFF.

This clonotype was counted many times. The chain employs TRBV12-3 or TRBV12-4 and TRBJ2-5; D call uncertain. CDR3 length equals 13 residues. Trimming shortened V by 3 bases and J by 4 bases, and 9 bases separated the two germline ends. The CDR3 sequence is CASSLRLGETQYF. The CDR3 DNA reads as TGTGCCAGCAGTTTGCGGCTGGGAGAGACCCAGTACTTC.

The gene calls are TRBV6-5 and TRBJ2-5; D call uncertain. With 2 bases removed from V and 9 bases from J, the gap between germline ends came to 10 bases. The germline V gene has CDR1 MNHEY and CDR2 SVGAGI. There are 12 residues in the CDR3. CDR3 sequence reads: CASSYTQVPQYF. The CDR3 DNA follows: TGTGCCAGCAGTTACACGCAGGTGCCCCAGTACTTC.

CDR3 DNA: TGCAGTGCTAGTAGTGCAGTAGGGGAATCTGAAGCTTTCTTT. This sequence encodes CSASSAVGESEAFF. This chain joins TRBV20-1 and TRBJ1-1, with a tentative D call TRBD1 (5 bases). Germline V gene sequence: CDR1 DFQATT, CDR2 SNEGSKA (reference sequence). The CDR3 length is 14 residues. V shed 3 bases and J shed 6 bases, with 17 bases lying between them.

The chain couples TRBV24-1 to TRBJ2-3, with a weak D call TRBD1 (6 bases). Germline lookup yields CDR1 KGHDR and CDR2 SFDVKD. CDR3 length: 14 amino acids. The V end was cut by 4 bases, the J end by 5 bases, with 12 bases between. The CDR3 bases are TGTGCCACCAGTGACGGACAGAGGCGAGATACGCAGTATTTT. Encoded protein: CATSDGQRRDTQYF.

Only a few counts were recorded for this clonotype. The CDR3 nucleotides read TGTGCTAGTGGGCCCCGGAGCCGTAGCGATACGCAGTATTTT. Translated, it gives CASGPRSRSDTQYF. The genes are TRBV12-5 and TRBJ2-3; no definite D call. Deletions cut 6 bases from V and 6 bases from J, with 16 bases between. The CDR3 is made up of 14 amino acids. Germline V CDR1 and CDR2: LGHNT, FRNRAP.

The chain uses TRBV20-1 and TRBJ2-7; 7 positions agree with TRBD2. The CDR3 runs 12 residues. V lost 1 base, J lost 7 bases, and 4 bases stayed unmatched. In germline, CDR1 is DFQATT, CDR2 SNEGSKA (reference sequence). The CDR3 DNA reads as TGCAGTGCTAGAGTGAGTAGCGGGGAGCAGTACTTC. Its translation: CSARVSSGEQYF.

This clonotype was detected a few times. The V and J genes are TRBV20-1 and TRBJ1-1; no firm D call. This CDR3 is built from 11 residues. The germline V gene encodes CDR1 DFQATT and CDR2 SNEGSKA (reference sequence). With 3 bases removed from V and 10 bases from J, the gap between germline ends came to 12 bases. The CDR3 DNA reads as TGCAGTGCTAGCGGGTTTGAGCGAGCTTTCTTT. Amino acid sequence: CSASGFERAFF.

The chain carries TRBV3-1 and TRBJ2-3; no firm D call. V was trimmed by 4 bases and J by 5 bases, leaving 10 bases between them. Germline assignment: CDR1 LGHDT and CDR2 YNNKEL (reference sequence). There are 13 residues in the CDR3. The CDR3 here is CASSRGLGDTQYF. As DNA, the CDR3 is TGTGCCAGCAGCCGGGGTCTTGGAGATACGCAGTATTTT.

Remarks on this clonotype: A junction boundary mismatches the germline segment, possibly from a read error. The V gene is TRBV5-6, the J gene TRBJ2-3; no clear D gene. Germline assignment: CDR1 SGHDT and CDR2 YYEEEE. This CDR3 has 14 residues. This chain's CDR3 is CASSPLPNTNTQYF. The CDR3, as DNA: TGTGCCAGCAGCCCGCTCCCGAACACAAATACGCAGTATTTT.

The gene calls are TRBV29-1 and TRBJ1-1, with 9 bases aligning to TRBD1. Germline V CDR1 and CDR2: SQVTM, ANQGSEA. The CDR3 consists of 14 residues. The V gene end was trimmed by 4 bases and the J gene end by 4 bases; junction bases not matched to a gene: 7. CDR3 amino acids: CSVAGTGKRTEAFF. For the CDR3, the DNA is TGCAGCGTTGCAGGGACAGGGAAGCGCACTGAAGCTTTCTTT. The variable domain in full, completed from reference TRBV29-1 and TRBJ1-1, reads SAVISQKPSRDICQRGTSLTIQCQVDSQVTMMFWYRQQPGQSLTLIATANQGSEATYESGFVIDKFPISRPNLTFSTLTVSNMSPEDSSIYLCSVAGTGKRTEAFFGQGTRLTVV.

There are a few counts of this clonotype. The chain employs TRBV6-1 and TRBJ1-5; 7 bases are shared with TRBD1. V shed 6 bases, J shed 3 bases, and the junction held 11 bases outside the gene matches. Looked up from germline, CDR1 is MNHNS and CDR2 is SASEGT. The CDR3 has 16 residues. CDR3 bases: TGTGCCAGCAGACCACAGGGGTTCGTAAACAATCAGCCCCAGCATTTT. This encodes CASRPQGFVNNQPQHF.